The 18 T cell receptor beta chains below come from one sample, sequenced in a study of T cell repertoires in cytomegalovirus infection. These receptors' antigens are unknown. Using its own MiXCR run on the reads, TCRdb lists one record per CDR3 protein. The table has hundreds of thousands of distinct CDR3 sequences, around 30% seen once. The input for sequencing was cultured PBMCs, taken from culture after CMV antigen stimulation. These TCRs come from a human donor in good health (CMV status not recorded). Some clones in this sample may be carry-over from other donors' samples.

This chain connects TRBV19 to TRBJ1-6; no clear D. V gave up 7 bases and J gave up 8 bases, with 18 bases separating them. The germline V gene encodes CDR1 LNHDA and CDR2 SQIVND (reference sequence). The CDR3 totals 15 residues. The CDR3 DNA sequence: TGTGCCAGTACCTGGACCCTCAGAGGGCATTCACCCCTCCACTTT. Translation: CASTWTLRGHSPLHF.

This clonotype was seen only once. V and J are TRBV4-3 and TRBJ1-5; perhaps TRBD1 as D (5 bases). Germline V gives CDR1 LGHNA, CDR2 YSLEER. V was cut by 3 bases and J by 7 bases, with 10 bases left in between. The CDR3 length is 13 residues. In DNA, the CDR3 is TGCGCCAGCAGCCAGGGACGAGCGCAGCCCCAGCATTTT. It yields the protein CASSQGRAQPQHF.

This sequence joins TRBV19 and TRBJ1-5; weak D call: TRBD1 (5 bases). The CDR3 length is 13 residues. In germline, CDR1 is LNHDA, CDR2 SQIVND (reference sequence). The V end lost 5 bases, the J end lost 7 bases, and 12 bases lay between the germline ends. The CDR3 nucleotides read TGTGCCAGTAGTGAGGGGCGGCGACAGCCCCAGCATTTT. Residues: CASSEGRRQPQHF.

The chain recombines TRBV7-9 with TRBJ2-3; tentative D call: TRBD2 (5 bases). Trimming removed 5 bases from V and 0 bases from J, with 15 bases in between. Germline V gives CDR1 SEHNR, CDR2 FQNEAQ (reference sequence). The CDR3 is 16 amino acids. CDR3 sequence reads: CASSDLRRTSTDTQYF. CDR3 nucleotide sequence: TGTGCCAGCAGCGACCTGAGACGGACTAGCACAGATACGCAGTATTTT.

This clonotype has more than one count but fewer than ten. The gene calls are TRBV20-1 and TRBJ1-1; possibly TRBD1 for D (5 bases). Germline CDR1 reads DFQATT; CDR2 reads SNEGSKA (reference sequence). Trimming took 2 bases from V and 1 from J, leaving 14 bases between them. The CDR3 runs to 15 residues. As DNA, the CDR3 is TGCAGTGCTAGACCCCCGGGACGGGGGAACACTGAAGCTTTCTTT. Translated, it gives CSARPPGRGNTEAFF.

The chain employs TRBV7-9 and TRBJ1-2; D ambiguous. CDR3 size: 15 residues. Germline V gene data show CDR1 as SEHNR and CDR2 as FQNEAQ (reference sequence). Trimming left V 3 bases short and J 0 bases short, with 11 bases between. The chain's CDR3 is CASSLAEGSNYGYTF. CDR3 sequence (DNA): TGTGCCAGCAGCTTGGCGGAAGGATCTAACTATGGCTACACCTTC.

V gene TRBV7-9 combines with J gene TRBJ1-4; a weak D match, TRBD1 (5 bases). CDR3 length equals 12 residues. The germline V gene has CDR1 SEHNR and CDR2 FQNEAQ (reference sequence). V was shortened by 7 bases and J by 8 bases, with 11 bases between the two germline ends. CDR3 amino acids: CASKRGEEKLFF. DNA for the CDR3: TGTGCCAGCAAGAGGGGTGAAGAAAAACTGTTTTTT.

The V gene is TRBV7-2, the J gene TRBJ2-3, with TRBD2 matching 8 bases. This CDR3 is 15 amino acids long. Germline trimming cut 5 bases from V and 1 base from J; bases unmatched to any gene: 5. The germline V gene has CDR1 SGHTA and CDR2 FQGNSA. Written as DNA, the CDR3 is TGTGCCAGCAGCGAGGGACTAGGCGGCACAGATACGCAGTATTTT. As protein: CASSEGLGGTDTQYF.

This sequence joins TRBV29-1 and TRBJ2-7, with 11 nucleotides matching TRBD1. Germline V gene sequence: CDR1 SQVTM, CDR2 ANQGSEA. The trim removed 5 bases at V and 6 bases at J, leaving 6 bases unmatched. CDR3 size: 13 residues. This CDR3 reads CSVSGTGGGEQYF. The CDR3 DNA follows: TGCAGCGTTTCCGGGACAGGGGGAGGCGAGCAGTACTTC.

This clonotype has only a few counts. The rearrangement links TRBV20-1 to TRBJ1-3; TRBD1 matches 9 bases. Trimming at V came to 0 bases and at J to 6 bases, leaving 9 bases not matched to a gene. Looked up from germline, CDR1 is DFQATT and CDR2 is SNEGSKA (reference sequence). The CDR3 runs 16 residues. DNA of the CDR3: TGCAGTGCTAGAGATCTCCGCCGACAGGGGGAAAACACCATATATTTT. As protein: CSARDLRRQGENTIYF.

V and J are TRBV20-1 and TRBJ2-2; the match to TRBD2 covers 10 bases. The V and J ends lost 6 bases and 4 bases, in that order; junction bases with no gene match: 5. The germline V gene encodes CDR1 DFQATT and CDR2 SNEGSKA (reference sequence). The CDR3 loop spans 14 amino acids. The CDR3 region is CSAERGGRTGELFF. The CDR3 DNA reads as TGCAGTGCCGAGCGGGGGGGGCGCACCGGGGAGCTGTTTTTT.

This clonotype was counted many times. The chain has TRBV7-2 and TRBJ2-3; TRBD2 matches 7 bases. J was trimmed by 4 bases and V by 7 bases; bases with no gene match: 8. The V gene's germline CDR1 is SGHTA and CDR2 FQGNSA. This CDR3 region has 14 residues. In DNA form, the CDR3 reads TGTGCCAGCAACGACGGACTAGTCTCAGATACGCAGTATTTT. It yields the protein CASNDGLVSDTQYF.

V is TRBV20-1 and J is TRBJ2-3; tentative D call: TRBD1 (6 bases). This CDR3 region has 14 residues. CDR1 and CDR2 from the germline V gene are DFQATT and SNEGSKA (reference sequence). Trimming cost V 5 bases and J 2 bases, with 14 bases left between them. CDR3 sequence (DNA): TGCAGTGCTTACGGACAGTCTTTCACAGATACGCAGTATTTT. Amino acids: CSAYGQSFTDTQYF.

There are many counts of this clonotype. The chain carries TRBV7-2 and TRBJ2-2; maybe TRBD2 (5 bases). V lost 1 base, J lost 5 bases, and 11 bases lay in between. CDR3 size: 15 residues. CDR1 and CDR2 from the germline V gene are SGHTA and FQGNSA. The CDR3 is CASSLGASRTGELFF. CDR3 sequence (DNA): TGTGCCAGCAGCTTAGGTGCTAGCCGTACCGGGGAGCTGTTTTTT.

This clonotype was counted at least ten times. The CDR3 nucleotides read TGTGCCAGCACCTCCCGCGGGGGTCCCGATAGCTCCTACAATGAGCAGTTCTTC. Translated: CASTSRGGPDSSYNEQFF. V gene TRBV7-2 combines with J gene TRBJ2-1, with TRBD2 matching over 7 bases. Trimming cost V 7 bases and J 0 bases; bases outside gene matches: 15. The germline gives CDR1 SGHTA, CDR2 FQGNSA. This CDR3 has 18 residues.

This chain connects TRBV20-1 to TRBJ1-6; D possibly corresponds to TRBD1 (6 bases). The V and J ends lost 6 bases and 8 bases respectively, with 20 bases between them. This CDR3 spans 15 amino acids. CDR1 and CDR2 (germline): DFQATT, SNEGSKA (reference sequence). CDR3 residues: CSATRTGNTDSPLHF. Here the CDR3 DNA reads TGCAGTGCAACCCGAACAGGGAATACTGATTCACCCCTCCACTTT.

In DNA, the CDR3 is TGCGCCAGCAAGAACTCCGACGGAGCGAACACCGGGGAGCTGTTTTTT. It encodes CASKNSDGANTGELFF. This chain uses TRBV4-1 with TRBJ2-2; D gene uncertain. V was pared by 7 bases and J by 0 bases, with 15 bases between. There are 16 residues in the CDR3. In germline, CDR1 is MGHRA, CDR2 YSYEKL.

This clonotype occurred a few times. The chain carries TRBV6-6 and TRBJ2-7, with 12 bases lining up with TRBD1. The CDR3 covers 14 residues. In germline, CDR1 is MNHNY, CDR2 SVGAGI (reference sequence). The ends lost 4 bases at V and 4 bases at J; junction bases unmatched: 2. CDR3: CASSWDRGQYEQYF. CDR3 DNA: TGTGCCAGCAGTTGGGACAGGGGGCAATACGAGCAGTACTTC.